The present T cell receptor beta chain was sequenced within a study of blood T cells in healthy people across ages. Study-wide context: Template switching caught about one barcoded beta molecule for each two T cells.

Isolated per sample were at least 7 million PBMCs. Germline loops: CDR1 MNHEY, CDR2 SMNVEV (reference sequence). The CDR3 has 15 amino acids. Next came a second PCR, run for roughly 6 to 11 cycles, which used a sample-barcoded 5' primer along with a J-beta primer mix. A single record per CDR3 protein comes from TCRdb applying MiXCR to the 5' RACE reads. The sample gives 600,000 to 850,000 distinct CDR3 sequences, 20% to 25% of which show up once; 9% to 9.5% is in the top ten. Of note for this clonotype: The junction departs from germline at one end; a sequencing error may be responsible.

The sample was also reused in another study, on T cells of mothers and their children. That study reports: Across the analysis, no persistent microchimeric T cell clones were detected.

The chain combines TRBV27 with TRBJ2-3; maybe TRBD2 (7 bases). Sequencing input: blood. This TCR came from a boy between 10 and 17 years old in good health. The CDR3 region is CASSLGRGGPNTQYF. The CDR3, as DNA: TGTGCCAGCAGTTTGGGGAGGGGGGGGCCGAATACGCAATATTTT.